The 20 T cell receptor beta chains presented below share a single source sample, sequenced in a study of technical replicates of blood from several donors. Profiled with immunoSEQ multiplex PCR; TCRdb holds only in-frame clones, not every one. The repertoire holds 70,000 to 95,000 clones, around 97% seen once, with approximately 0.18% in the top ten. The sample comprised T cells isolated from PBMCs. These receptors all stem from a human donor in good health.

This chain uses TRBV5-4 with TRBJ2-1, with 8 positions matching TRBD2. The germline V gene has CDR1 SGHNT and CDR2 YYREEE (reference sequence). This CDR3 is 18 amino acids long. The junction had 18 bases not matched to a gene; V was cut back by 3 bases and J by 7 bases. The CDR3 sequence is CASSSGGLAVPKGNEQFF. In nucleotides, the CDR3 is TGTGCCAGCAGCTCGGGGGGGCTAGCGGTACCAAAAGGGAATGAGCAGTTCTTC. The entire variable domain, with the rest obtained from reference TRBV5-4 and TRBJ2-1, is as follows: ETGVTQSPTHLIKTRGQQVTLRCSSQSGHNTVSWYQQALGQGPQFIFQYYREEENGRGNFPPRFSGLQFPNYSSELNVNALELDDSALYLCASSSGGLAVPKGNEQFFGPGTRLTVL.

This clone came up once. The rearrangement links TRBV7-9 to TRBJ2-7; 12 nucleotides align to TRBD1. Unmatched junction bases numbered 8, after V lost 5 bases and J lost 6 bases. Germline-derived CDR1 and CDR2 are SEHNR and FQNEAQ (reference sequence). This CDR3 is 15 amino acids long. The chain's CDR3 is CASSPLGTGGAEQYF. For the CDR3, the DNA is TGTGCCAGCAGCCCGCTCGGGACAGGGGGCGCCGAGCAGTACTTC.

This clone turned up a few times. CDR3: CASRLTGYYEQYF. In nucleotides, the CDR3 is TGTGCCAGCAGATTGACAGGGTACTACGAGCAGTACTTC. The chain employs TRBV6-1 and TRBJ2-7; 7 bases agree with TRBD1. The CDR3 loop spans 13 amino acids. Per the germline V gene, CDR1 is MNHNS and CDR2 is SASEGT. J gave up 3 bases and V 6 bases, and 5 bases lay outside the gene matches.

CDR3 sequence reads: CASSVVRGEQFF. The CDR3 DNA follows: TGTGCCAGCAGCGTAGTTCGCGGTGAGCAGTTCTTC. This chain connects TRBV9 to TRBJ2-1; D not resolved. V lost 0 bases and J lost 9, with 7 bases in between. The CDR3 runs 12 residues. In germline, CDR1 is SGDLS, CDR2 YYNGEE.

The chain carries TRBV19 and TRBJ2-1, with TRBD2 matching over 14 bases. The CDR3 consists of 16 residues. The ends lost 5 bases at V and 9 bases at J; junction bases unmatched: 9. The V gene's germline CDR1 is LNHDA and CDR2 SQIVND (reference sequence). CDR3 sequence: CASSFLTSGRAGEQFF. CDR3 DNA sequence: TGTGCCAGTAGTTTCCTGACTAGCGGGAGGGCCGGTGAGCAGTTCTTC.

J is TRBJ1-4 and V is TRBV29-1; perhaps TRBD1 as D (6 bases). The ends were cut back, 5 bases at V and 1 base at J, with 17 bases in the middle. The CDR3 has 16 amino acids. Germline assignment: CDR1 SQVTM and CDR2 ANQGSEA. CDR3 region: CSVFIYQQGTNEKLFF. CDR3 coding DNA: TGCAGCGTTTTTATATACCAACAGGGAACTAATGAAAAACTGTTTTTT.

V is TRBV6-1 and J is TRBJ1-2, with 8 bases aligning to TRBD1. The CDR3 contains 15 residues. Germline CDR1 and CDR2: MNHNS and SASEGT. V shed 4 bases, J shed 3 bases, and the junction held 7 bases outside the gene matches. The CDR3 sequence is CASSVYRGGDYGYTF. The CDR3 coding sequence is TGTGCCAGCAGTGTATACAGGGGGGGGGACTATGGCTACACCTTC.

The chain has TRBV28 and TRBJ1-5; 8 bases are shared with TRBD1. Germline trimming cut 6 bases from V and 1 base from J; bases unmatched to any gene: 11. Germline V gene lookup returns CDR1 MDHEN and CDR2 SYDVKM. The CDR3 covers 17 residues. This chain's CDR3 is CASRPAGGWESNQPQHF. CDR3 in DNA: TGTGCCAGCAGGCCTGCAGGGGGCTGGGAAAGCAATCAGCCCCAGCATTTT.

This rearrangement joins TRBV5-5 to TRBJ1-3; D gene uncertain. Germline assignment: CDR1 SGHKS and CDR2 YYEKEE (reference sequence). The CDR3 is made up of 13 amino acids. CDR3 in amino acids: CTDMAVSGNTIYF. The CDR3 DNA reads TGTACCGACATGGCCGTCTCTGGAAACACCATATATTTT. Complete variable domain (other parts from reference TRBV5-5 and TRBJ1-3): DAGVTQSPTHLIKTRGQQVTLRCSPISGHKSVSWYQQVLGQGPQFIFQYYEKEERGRGNFPDRFSARQFPNYSSELNVNALLLGDSALYLCTDMAVSGNTIYFGEGSWLTVV.

J is TRBJ2-7 and V is TRBV10-1; a weak D match, TRBD2 (5 bases). The germline gives CDR1 WNHNN, CDR2 SYGVQD (reference sequence). Trimming shortened V by 7 bases and J by 6 bases, and 16 bases separated the two germline ends. This CDR3 has 13 residues. The CDR3 coding sequence is TGCGCCAGCAATTCGGGGAATTTCGGCGAGCAGTACTTC. Translating it yields CASNSGNFGEQYF.

This sequence joins TRBV25-1 and TRBJ2-3; 8 bases fit TRBD2. The junction had 3 bases not matched to a gene; V was cut back by 3 bases and J by 4 bases. This CDR3 comprises 14 residues. Per the germline V gene, CDR1 is MGHDK and CDR2 is SYGVNS. CDR3 nucleotides: TGTGCCAGCAGTGACGGGGGGGCCCCAGATACGCAGTATTTT. It encodes CASSDGGAPDTQYF.

The rearrangement uses TRBV4-2 and TRBJ2-4, with 13 bases identical to TRBD2. The CDR3 has 16 residues. Germline V gene data show CDR1 as LGHNA and CDR2 as YNFKEQ. The junction had 4 bases not matched to a gene; V was cut back by 1 base and J by 7 bases. CDR3 region: CASSQGLAGGLNIQYF. The CDR3 bases are TGTGCCAGCAGCCAAGGACTAGCGGGAGGTCTTAACATTCAGTACTTC.

V gene TRBV28 combines with J gene TRBJ2-7; maybe TRBD2 (6 bases). Germline assignment: CDR1 MDHEN and CDR2 SYDVKM. V lost 6 bases and J 0 bases, leaving 12 bases between the germline ends. The CDR3 runs 14 residues. The DNA for the CDR3 is TGTGCCAGCAGCCTCGGAGGGCGCTCCTACGAGCAGTACTTC. Amino acid sequence: CASSLGGRSYEQYF.

V gene TRBV19 combines with J gene TRBJ1-5; 7 bases map to TRBD1. The length of the CDR3 is 15 residues. In germline, CDR1 is LNHDA, CDR2 SQIVND (reference sequence). The V and J ends lost 1 base and 6 bases, in that order; junction bases with no gene match: 6. CDR3 bases: TGTGCCAGTAGTATAGCCCACAGGGGTGCTCAGCCCCAGCATTTT. Translation: CASSIAHRGAQPQHF.

CDR3 DNA sequence: TGTGCCAGCAGCCTTGGGACTTACTCTGGAAACACCATATATTTT. This gives the protein CASSLGTYSGNTIYF. The chain uses TRBV28 and TRBJ1-3; weak D call: TRBD1 (5 bases). Germline V gives CDR1 MDHEN, CDR2 SYDVKM. Trimming cost V 6 bases and J 0 bases, with 12 bases left between them. This CDR3 contains 15 residues.

Of note for this clone: The conserved closing phenylalanine or tryptophan is absent in this CDR3, likely reflecting a read error. The limits of the CDR3 on the DNA are not certain, so only TCRdb's listed CDR3 is given. The chain has TRBV11-3 and TRBJ2-6; TRBD2 was called by the table and not checked on the DNA. Germline lookup yields CDR1 SGHNT and CDR2 YENEEA. Ends included, the CDR3 has 10 residues. The CDR3: CASLGGGLAV.

The chain employs TRBV2 and TRBJ1-1, with 8 bases that match TRBD1. Trimming took 6 bases from V and 4 from J; bases not matched to a gene: 10. Germline-derived CDR1 and CDR2 are SNHLY and FYNNEI. This CDR3 comprises 15 residues. The CDR3, as DNA: TGTGCCAGCAGCGACCTGACAGGGGAGCCCACTGAAGCTTTCTTT. This gives the protein CASSDLTGEPTEAFF.

This chain joins TRBV4-1 and TRBJ2-7; TRBD1 agrees at 9 bases. CDR3 length equals 15 residues. Germline V gene lookup returns CDR1 MGHRA and CDR2 YSYEKL. Trimming cost V 1 base and J 6 bases; bases outside gene matches: 7. As DNA, the CDR3 is TGCGCCAGCAGCCAAGTCGGGACAGGGACATCCGAGCAGTACTTC. It specifies CASSQVGTGTSEQYF.

This chain links TRBV5-4 with TRBJ2-1, with TRBD2 matching 15 bases. CDR1 is SGHNT, CDR2 YYREEE, per germline (reference sequence). This CDR3 is 19 amino acids long. J gave up 0 bases and V 4 bases, and 8 bases lay outside the gene matches. Here the CDR3 reads CASSPGLAGGPGSYNEQFF. The CDR3 DNA reads TGTGCCAGCAGCCCCGGACTAGCGGGGGGGCCGGGCTCCTACAATGAGCAGTTCTTC. The variable domain in full, completed from reference TRBV5-4 and TRBJ2-1, reads ETGVTQSPTHLIKTRGQQVTLRCSSQSGHNTVSWYQQALGQGPQFIFQYYREEENGRGNFPPRFSGLQFPNYSSELNVNALELDDSALYLCASSPGLAGGPGSYNEQFFGPGTRLTVL.

J is TRBJ1-6 and V is TRBV6-5; D not certain. Germline loops: CDR1 MNHEY, CDR2 SVGAGI. V was cut by 6 bases and J by 3 bases, with 3 bases left in between. The CDR3 covers 12 residues. CDR3 coding DNA: TGTGCCAGCAGCAACTATAATTCACCCCTCCACTTT. The encoded protein is CASSNYNSPLHF.